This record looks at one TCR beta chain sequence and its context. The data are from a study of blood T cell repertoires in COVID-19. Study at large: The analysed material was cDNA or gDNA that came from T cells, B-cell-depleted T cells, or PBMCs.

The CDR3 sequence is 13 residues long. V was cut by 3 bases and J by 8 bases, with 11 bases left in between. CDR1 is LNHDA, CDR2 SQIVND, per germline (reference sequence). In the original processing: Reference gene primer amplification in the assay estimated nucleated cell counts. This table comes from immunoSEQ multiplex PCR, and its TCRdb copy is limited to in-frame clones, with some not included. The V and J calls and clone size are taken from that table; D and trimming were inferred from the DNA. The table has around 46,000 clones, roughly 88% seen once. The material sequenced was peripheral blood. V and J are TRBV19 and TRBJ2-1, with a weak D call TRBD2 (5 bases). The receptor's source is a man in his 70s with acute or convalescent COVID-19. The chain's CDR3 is CASSMRTRDEQFF. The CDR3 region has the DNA TGTGCCAGTAGTATGCGGACTCGCGATGAGCAGTTCTTC.